The 30 T cell receptor beta chains below all came from one sample that was sequenced in a study of blood T cells in healthy people across ages. Through a sample-barcoded 5' primer and a J-beta primer mix, a second PCR was run for roughly 6 to 11 cycles. TCRdb ran MiXCR on the 5' RACE reads and lists one entry per CDR3 protein. Of 1.5 million to 2 million distinct CDR3 sequences listed, roughly 43% are singletons. The source material was blood. These receptors all come from a human donor in good health.

This chain uses TRBV20-1 with TRBJ1-2; 12 nucleotides align to TRBD1. Germline V lookup: CDR1 DFQATT, CDR2 SNEGSKA (reference sequence). The CDR3 is 17 residues long. V lost 2 bases and J lost 4; bases outside the gene matches: 11. The CDR3 DNA follows: TGCAGTGCTAGAAATTCCGGGACAGGGGGCCGGGGCTATGGCTACACCTTC. As protein: CSARNSGTGGRGYGYTF.

The gene calls are TRBV12-3 or TRBV12-4 and TRBJ1-6; weak D call: TRBD1 (5 bases). V shed 11 bases and J shed 8 bases, with 13 bases lying between them. This CDR3 contains 12 residues. CDR3 loop: CASKGRDSPLHF. CDR3 sequence (DNA): TGTGCCTCCAAGGGGAGAGATTCACCCCTCCACTTT.

The rearrangement joins TRBV29-1 to TRBJ2-1; 7 bases fit TRBD2. V trimming: 8 bases; J trimming: 1 base; junction bases outside the gene matches: 11. This CDR3 has 15 amino acids. Germline V gene lookup returns CDR1 SQVTM and CDR2 ANQGSEA. This chain's CDR3 is CSLGREETSYNEQFF. DNA of the CDR3: TGCAGCCTTGGGAGGGAGGAAACTTCCTACAATGAGCAGTTCTTC.

This clonotype was found a few times. This chain connects TRBV7-2 to TRBJ2-1; 9 bases fit TRBD2. V shed 3 bases and J 14 bases; nucleotides not matched to a gene: 8. CDR1 is SGHTA and CDR2 is FQGNSA in the germline V gene. The CDR3 is 13 residues long. CDR3 DNA sequence: TGTGCCAGCAGCTTGCGGCGGGGGGGGCTGAAGTTCTTC. This translates into CASSLRRGGLKFF.

The table lists this clonotype with many counts. V is TRBV10-2 and J is TRBJ2-7; D might be TRBD1 (5 bases). This CDR3 has 11 residues. The V end was cut by 5 bases, the J end by 10 bases, with 12 bases between. Germline CDR1 reads WSHSY; CDR2 reads SAAADI. In DNA, the CDR3 is TGCGCCAGCAGTAGTACAGGTACACAGTACTTC. As protein: CASSSTGTQYF.

The rearrangement uses TRBV7-2 and TRBJ2-7; tentative D call: TRBD1 (5 bases). V was cut by 3 bases and J by 2 bases, with 11 bases left in between. The CDR3 spans 14 residues. Germline assignment: CDR1 SGHTA and CDR2 FQGNSA. The CDR3 DNA follows: TGTGCCAGCAGCTTTCTGGGGCTTGCCTACGAGCAGTACTTC. Its protein product is CASSFLGLAYEQYF.

The chain couples TRBV15 to TRBJ2-5; 10 nucleotides line up with TRBD2. The closer fit of TRBJ2-1 to the DNA end suggests the J call may be wrong. Germline CDR1 reads LNHNV; CDR2 reads YYDKDF (reference sequence). The CDR3 extends over 15 amino acids. CDR3 residues: CATSRGSGGQETQFF. DNA for the CDR3: TGTGCCACCAGCAGAGGTAGCGGGGGGCAAGAGACCCAGTTCTTC.

The chain has TRBV12-3 or TRBV12-4 and TRBJ1-1; possible D gene TRBD1, 5 bases. V was clipped by 4 bases and J by 12 bases, with 12 bases between them. The CDR3 totals 11 residues. The CDR3 nucleotides are TGTGCCAGCAGTTCATCGGACAAGCCTTTCTTT. It yields the protein CASSSSDKPFF.

The chain links TRBV6-6 to TRBJ1-2, with a weak D call TRBD1 (6 bases). The germline V gene encodes CDR1 MNHNY and CDR2 SVGAGI (reference sequence). The CDR3 extends over 14 amino acids. V shed 2 bases and J shed 3 bases, with 10 bases lying between them. CDR3 nucleotides: TGTGCCAGCAGTTACGAGGACAGATACTATGGCTACACCTTC. It codes for CASSYEDRYYGYTF.

The chain has TRBV15 and TRBJ2-7; 8 nucleotides agree with TRBD2. The CDR3 has 15 amino acids. J was trimmed by 3 bases and V by 4 bases; bases with no gene match: 8. Germline V gene sequence: CDR1 LNHNV, CDR2 YYDKDF (reference sequence). The CDR3 sequence: CATSISGGLVYEQYF. For the CDR3, the DNA is TGTGCCACCAGCATCTCGGGGGGGTTGGTCTACGAGCAGTACTTC.

Note on this clonotype: A read error may produce the germline difference seen at one junction end. V and J are TRBV6-1 and TRBJ2-5; D is perhaps TRBD2 (5 bases). Germline V gives CDR1 MNHNS, CDR2 SASEGT. This CDR3 spans 13 amino acids. CDR3: CASFRGYQETQYF. The CDR3 DNA sequence: TGTGCCAGCTTCCGCGGGTACCAAGAGACCCAGTACTTT.

This chain connects TRBV2 to TRBJ2-7; TRBD1 aligns across 7 bases. Matching the DNA end better, TRBJ2-5 makes the J call doubtful. The CDR3 is made up of 15 amino acids. Looked up from germline, CDR1 is SNHLY and CDR2 is FYNNEI. In DNA form, the CDR3 reads TGTGCCAGCGTCAAGGGGGCTCGTCGACAAGAGACCCAGTACTTC. As protein: CASVKGARRQETQYF.

This clonotype was seen many times. The chain is built from TRBV20-1 and TRBJ2-7, with D uncertain. CDR3 size: 14 residues. V was pared by 5 bases and J by 3 bases, with 17 bases between. The germline gives CDR1 DFQATT, CDR2 SNEGSKA (reference sequence). CDR3 nucleotides: TGCAGTGCTTCTGACTCGGGCGATTTCTACGAGCAGTACTTC. Its protein is CSASDSGDFYEQYF.

The rearrangement links TRBV6-1 to TRBJ2-7; possibly TRBD1 or TRBD2 for D (5 bases each). In germline, CDR1 is MNHNS, CDR2 SASEGT. The CDR3 covers 14 residues. Trimming stripped 1 base from V and 9 bases from J, with 16 bases between. Here the CDR3 DNA reads TGTGCCAGCAGTGAAGACAGGACTGTACGATGGCAGTACTTC. Protein product: CASSEDRTVRWQYF.

This clonotype was picked up a small number of times. The gene calls are TRBV7-3 and TRBJ2-1; no clear D gene. Germline CDR1 and CDR2: SGHTA and FQGTGA. V was pared by 0 bases and J by 0 bases, with 9 bases between. CDR3 size: 16 residues. In nucleotides, the CDR3 is TGTGCCAGCAGCTTAACGCCCTACAGCTCCTACAATGAGCAGTTCTTC. Encoded protein: CASSLTPYSSYNEQFF.

The chain combines TRBV7-3 with TRBJ1-4; D possibly corresponds to TRBD1 (5 bases). This CDR3 is built from 16 residues. Trimming took off 1 base at V and 3 bases at J, with 12 bases between the two ends. The germline V gene encodes CDR1 SGHTA and CDR2 FQGTGA. The CDR3 is CASSLNGLGANEKLFF. The CDR3 coding sequence is TGTGCCAGCAGCTTAAACGGTCTGGGGGCTAATGAAAAACTGTTTTTT.

This chain links TRBV25-1 with TRBJ2-7; D gene uncertain. CDR3 length: 12 amino acids. CDR1 is MGHDK and CDR2 is SYGVNS in the germline V gene. V gave up 0 bases and J gave up 2 bases, with 2 bases separating them. The CDR3 region is CASSEYPYEQYF. For the CDR3, the DNA is TGTGCCAGCAGTGAATACCCCTACGAGCAGTACTTC.

This clonotype was counted a few times. The genes are TRBV5-1 and TRBJ2-5; D is possibly TRBD2 (6 bases). Germline lookup yields CDR1 SGHRS and CDR2 YFSETQ. Trimming took 0 bases from V and 3 from J, leaving 12 bases between them. CDR3 length: 15 residues. The CDR3 loop reads CASSLGNSGEETQYF. In DNA form, the CDR3 reads TGCGCCAGCAGCTTGGGTAACTCGGGGGAAGAGACCCAGTACTTC.

This sequence joins TRBV7-8 and TRBJ2-7, with D possibly matching TRBD2 (5 bases). Germline loops: CDR1 SGHVS, CDR2 FQNEAQ. V dropped 1 base and J dropped 4 bases, with 8 bases sitting between them. The CDR3 contains 13 residues. CDR3 in DNA: TGTGCCAGCAGCTTAGATAGCGAGTACGAGCAGTACTTC. Its protein product is CASSLDSEYEQYF.

A note on this clonotype: Mismatch with germline at one junction end may stem from a read error. This chain joins TRBV11-3 and TRBJ2-7; a possible D gene is TRBD1 (5 bases). Germline V lookup: CDR1 SGHNT, CDR2 YENEEA. This CDR3 region has 14 residues. CDR3 in DNA: TGTGCCAGCAGCACAGGCGGTGGCTCCCACGAGCAGTACTTC. Encoded protein: CASSTGGGSHEQYF.

The J gene is TRBJ1-4, the V gene TRBV7-2, with D possibly being TRBD1 (5 bases). CDR1 is SGHTA and CDR2 is FQGNSA in the germline V gene. The CDR3 sequence is 14 residues long. With 4 bases removed from V and 4 bases from J, the gap between germline ends came to 10 bases. The CDR3 sequence: CASSWGSGNEKLFF. The CDR3 DNA reads TGTGCCAGCAGCTGGGGCAGTGGTAATGAAAAACTGTTTTTT.

This clonotype was detected only once. One junction end disagrees with the germline gene, perhaps due to a read error. J is TRBJ2-3 and V is TRBV20-1; weak D call: TRBD1 (6 bases). The CDR3 has 14 amino acids. CDR1 and CDR2 (germline): DFQATT, SNEGSKA (reference sequence). The CDR3 sequence is CSAKGELGTDAQYF. In DNA, the CDR3 is TGCAGTGCTAAGGGGGAGTTGGGCACAGATGCGCAGTATTTT.

This clonotype came up a few times. The gene calls are TRBV6-6 and TRBJ1-1; TRBD1 is a possible D gene (6 bases). The V gene's germline CDR1 is MNHNY and CDR2 SVGAGI (reference sequence). V lost 3 bases, J lost 1 base, and 12 bases lay in between. This CDR3 region has 15 residues. CDR3 amino acids: CASSYGQGKNTEAFF. In DNA form, the CDR3 reads TGTGCCAGCAGTTATGGTCAGGGGAAGAACACTGAAGCTTTCTTT.

This chain connects TRBV20-1 to TRBJ2-7, with TRBD1 matching over 7 bases. The J call may be wrong; the DNA end is better matched by TRBJ2-5. The CDR3 is 12 residues long. Germline V gene sequence: CDR1 DFQATT, CDR2 SNEGSKA (reference sequence). CDR3 region: CSSDRQGETQYF. DNA for the CDR3: TGCAGCTCCGACCGACAGGGAGAGACCCAGTACTTC.

The chain recombines TRBV20-1 with TRBJ1-1; D might be TRBD1 (6 bases). Trimming removed 5 bases from V and 4 bases from J, with 17 bases in between. This CDR3 has 14 residues. The germline gives CDR1 DFQATT, CDR2 SNEGSKA (reference sequence). The CDR3 coding sequence is TGCAGTGCTCATACAGGGTATCAAGGCACTGAAGCTTTCTTT. It specifies CSAHTGYQGTEAFF.

This clonotype showed up just a few times. This CDR3 is CSVTHDGTGGLWIPYNSPLHF. The DNA of the CDR3 is TGCAGCGTTACGCATGATGGGACAGGGGGCCTGTGGATCCCCTATAATTCACCCCTCCACTTT. The chain has TRBV29-1 and TRBJ1-6; 12 positions agree with TRBD1. Germline trimming cut 5 bases from V and 2 bases from J; bases unmatched to any gene: 19. Looked up from germline, CDR1 is SQVTM and CDR2 is ANQGSEA. The CDR3 contains 21 residues. The whole variable domain, filled in from reference TRBV29-1 and TRBJ1-6, reads SAVISQKPSRDICQRGTSLTIQCQVDSQVTMMFWYRQQPGQSLTLIATANQGSEATYESGFVIDKFPISRPNLTFSTLTVSNMSPEDSSIYLCSVTHDGTGGLWIPYNSPLHFGNGTRLTVT.

The chain employs TRBV13 and TRBJ1-2; no definite D call. V lost 1 base and J lost 2, with 11 bases in between. Germline assignment: CDR1 PRHDT and CDR2 FYEKMQ (reference sequence). The CDR3 totals 15 residues. The DNA for the CDR3 is TGTGCCAGCAGCTTAGCCGACGGAGGAAACTATGGCTACACCTTC. This gives the protein CASSLADGGNYGYTF.

This clonotype turned up a few times. The chain employs TRBV13 and TRBJ2-3; no clear D. The V and J ends lost 5 bases and 0 bases respectively, with 9 bases between them. Germline V gene data show CDR1 as PRHDT and CDR2 as FYEKMQ (reference sequence). This CDR3 spans 14 amino acids. In DNA form, the CDR3 reads TGTGCCAGCAGCCCTATACCTAGCACAGATACGCAGTATTTT. Amino acid sequence: CASSPIPSTDTQYF.

V is TRBV12-3 or TRBV12-4 and J is TRBJ2-3; possible D gene TRBD2, 6 bases. The CDR3 is made up of 14 amino acids. Trimming took 7 bases from V and 4 from J, leaving 15 bases between them. CDR3 nucleotide sequence: TGTGCCAGCAATGAAGGGACTCCTCCAGATACGCAGTATTTT. Translated: CASNEGTPPDTQYF.

This clonotype occurred a few times. One end of the junction does not line up with germline, which may come from a read error. This chain uses TRBV7-2 with TRBJ2-3; perhaps TRBD2 as D (5 bases). This CDR3 spans 16 amino acids. Germline V gene data show CDR1 as SGHTA and CDR2 as FQGNSA. This CDR3 reads CANSLEGTLDTDTQYF. The CDR3 bases are TGTGCCAACAGCTTAGAGGGTACCCTCGACACAGATACGCAGTATTTT.